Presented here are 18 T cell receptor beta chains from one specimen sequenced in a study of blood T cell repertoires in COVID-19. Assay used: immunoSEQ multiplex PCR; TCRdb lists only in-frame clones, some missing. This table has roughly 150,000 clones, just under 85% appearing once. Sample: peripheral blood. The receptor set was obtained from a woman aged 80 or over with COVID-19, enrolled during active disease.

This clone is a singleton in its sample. DNA for the CDR3: TGTGCCAGCAGCTTATTCGGGGGACCCTACGAGCAGTACTTC. Translating gives CASSLFGGPYEQYF. This chain connects TRBV7-2 to TRBJ2-7; D is possibly TRBD2 (6 bases). Looked up from germline, CDR1 is SGHTA and CDR2 is FQGNSA. V was trimmed by 2 bases and J by 2 bases, leaving 10 bases between them. The CDR3 has 14 residues.

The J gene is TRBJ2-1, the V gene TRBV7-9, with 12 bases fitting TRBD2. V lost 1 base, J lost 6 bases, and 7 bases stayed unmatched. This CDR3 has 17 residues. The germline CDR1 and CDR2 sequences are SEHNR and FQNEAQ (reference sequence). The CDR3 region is CASSLGGLAGGGNEQFF. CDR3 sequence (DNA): TGTGCCAGCAGCTTAGGTGGGCTAGCGGGAGGGGGCAATGAGCAGTTCTTC.

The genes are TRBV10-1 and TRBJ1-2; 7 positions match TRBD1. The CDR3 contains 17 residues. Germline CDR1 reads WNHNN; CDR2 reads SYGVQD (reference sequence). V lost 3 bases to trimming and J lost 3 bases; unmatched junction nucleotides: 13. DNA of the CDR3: TGCGCCAGCAGTGACGCGGCAGTGACAGGGTGTGACTATGGCTACACCTTC. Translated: CASSDAAVTGCDYGYTF.

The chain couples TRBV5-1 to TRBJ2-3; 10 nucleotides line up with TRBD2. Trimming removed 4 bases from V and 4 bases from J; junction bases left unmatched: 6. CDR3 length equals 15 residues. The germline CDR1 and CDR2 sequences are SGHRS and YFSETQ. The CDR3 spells CASSGGTSAPDTQYF. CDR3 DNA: TGCGCCAGCAGCGGGGGGACTAGCGCCCCAGATACGCAGTATTTT.

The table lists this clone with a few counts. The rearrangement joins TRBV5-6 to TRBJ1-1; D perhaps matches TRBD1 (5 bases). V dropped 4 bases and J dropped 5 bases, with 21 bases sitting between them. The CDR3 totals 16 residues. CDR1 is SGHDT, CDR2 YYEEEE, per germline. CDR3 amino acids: CASSPSGGGQLTEAFF. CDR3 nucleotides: TGTGCCAGCAGCCCCTCCGGGGGGGGTCAGCTTACTGAAGCTTTCTTT.

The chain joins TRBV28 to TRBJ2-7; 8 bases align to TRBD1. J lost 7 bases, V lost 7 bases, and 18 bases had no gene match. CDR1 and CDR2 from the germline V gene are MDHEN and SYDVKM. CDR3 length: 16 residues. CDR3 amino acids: CASTPGGAGGEREQYF. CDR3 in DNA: TGTGCCAGCACCCCCGGAGGAGCAGGGGGCGAGAGGGAGCAGTACTTC.

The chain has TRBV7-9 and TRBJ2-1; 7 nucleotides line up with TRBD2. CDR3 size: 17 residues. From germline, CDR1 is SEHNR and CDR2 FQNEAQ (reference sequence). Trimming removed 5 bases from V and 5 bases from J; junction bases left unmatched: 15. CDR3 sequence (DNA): TGTGCCAGCAGCCCCTTCTCAGGGCGGGAGAGAGACAATGAGCAGTTCTTC. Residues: CASSPFSGRERDNEQFF.

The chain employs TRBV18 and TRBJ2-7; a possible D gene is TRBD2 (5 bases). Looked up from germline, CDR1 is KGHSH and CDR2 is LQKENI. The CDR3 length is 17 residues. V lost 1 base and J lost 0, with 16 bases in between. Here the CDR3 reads CASSPLAVGGSSYEQYF. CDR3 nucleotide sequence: TGTGCCAGCTCACCACTGGCCGTCGGAGGAAGCTCCTACGAGCAGTACTTC.

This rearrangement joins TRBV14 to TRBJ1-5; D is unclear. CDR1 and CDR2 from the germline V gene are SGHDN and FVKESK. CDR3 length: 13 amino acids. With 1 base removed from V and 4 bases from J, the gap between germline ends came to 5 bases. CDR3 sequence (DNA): TGTGCCAGCAGCCAAGGACTGAATCAGCCCCAGCATTTT. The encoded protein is CASSQGLNQPQHF.

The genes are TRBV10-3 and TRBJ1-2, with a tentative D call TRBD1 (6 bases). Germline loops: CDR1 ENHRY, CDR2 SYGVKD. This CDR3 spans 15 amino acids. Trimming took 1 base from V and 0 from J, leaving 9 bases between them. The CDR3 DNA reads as TGTGCCATCAGTGAGTACAGGGAAGCTAACTATGGCTACACCTTC. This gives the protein CAISEYREANYGYTF.

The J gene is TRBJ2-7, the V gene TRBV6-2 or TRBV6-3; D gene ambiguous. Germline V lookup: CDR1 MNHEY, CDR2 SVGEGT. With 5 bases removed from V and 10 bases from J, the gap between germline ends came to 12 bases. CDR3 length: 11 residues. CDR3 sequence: CASSHRNSQYF. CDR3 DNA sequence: TGTGCCAGCAGTCACAGAAATAGTCAGTACTTC.

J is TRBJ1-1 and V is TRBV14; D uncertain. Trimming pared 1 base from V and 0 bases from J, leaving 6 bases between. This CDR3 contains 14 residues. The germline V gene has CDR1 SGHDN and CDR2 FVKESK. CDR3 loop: CASSQAIMNTEAFF. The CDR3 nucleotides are TGTGCCAGCAGCCAAGCTATAATGAACACTGAAGCTTTCTTT. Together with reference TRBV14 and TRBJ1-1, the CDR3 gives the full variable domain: EAGVTQFPSHSVIEKGQTVTLRCDPISGHDNLYWYRRVMGKEIKFLLHFVKESKQDESGMPNNRFLAERTGGTYSTLKVQPAELEDSGVYFCASSQAIMNTEAFFGQGTRLTVV.

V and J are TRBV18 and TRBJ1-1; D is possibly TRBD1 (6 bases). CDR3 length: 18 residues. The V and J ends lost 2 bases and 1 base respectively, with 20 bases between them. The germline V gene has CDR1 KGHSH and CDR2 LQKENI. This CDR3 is CASSPLSKGQTSNTEAFF. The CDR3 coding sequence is TGTGCCAGCTCACCATTGAGTAAAGGACAGACTTCGAACACTGAAGCTTTCTTT.

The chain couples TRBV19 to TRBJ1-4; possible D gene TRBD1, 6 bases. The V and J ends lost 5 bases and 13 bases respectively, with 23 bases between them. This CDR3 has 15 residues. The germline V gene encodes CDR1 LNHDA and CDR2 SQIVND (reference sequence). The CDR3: CASSLPGQRWMGLFF. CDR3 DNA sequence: TGTGCCAGTAGTCTTCCGGGACAAAGGTGGATGGGACTGTTTTTT. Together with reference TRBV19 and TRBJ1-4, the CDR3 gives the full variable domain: DGGITQSPKYLFRKEGQNVTLSCEQNLNHDAMYWYRQDPGQGLRLIYYSQIVNDFQKGDIAEGYSVSREKKESFPLTVTSAQKNPTAFYLCASSLPGQRWMGLFFGSGTQLSVL.

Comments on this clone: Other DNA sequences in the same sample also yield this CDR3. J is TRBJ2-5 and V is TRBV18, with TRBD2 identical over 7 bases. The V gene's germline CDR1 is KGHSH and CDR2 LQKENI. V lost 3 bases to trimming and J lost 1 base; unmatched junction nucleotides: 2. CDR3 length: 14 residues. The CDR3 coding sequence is TGTGCCAGCTCACCGTCGGGAGGCCAAGAGACCCAGTACTTC. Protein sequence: CASSPSGGQETQYF.

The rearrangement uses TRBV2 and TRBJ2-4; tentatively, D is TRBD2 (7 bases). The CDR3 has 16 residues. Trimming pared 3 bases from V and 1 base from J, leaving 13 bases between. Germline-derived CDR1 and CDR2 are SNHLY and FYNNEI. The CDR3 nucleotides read TGTGCCAGCAGTGAGGGGGGGCCGGAGGCCAAAAACATTCAGTACTTC. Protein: CASSEGGPEAKNIQYF.

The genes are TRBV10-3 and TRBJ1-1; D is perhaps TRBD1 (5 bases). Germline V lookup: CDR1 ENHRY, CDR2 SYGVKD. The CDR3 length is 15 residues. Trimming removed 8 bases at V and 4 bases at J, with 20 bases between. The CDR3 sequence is CAIGGDEGWGTEAFF. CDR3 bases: TGTGCCATCGGGGGGGATGAGGGCTGGGGCACTGAAGCTTTCTTT.

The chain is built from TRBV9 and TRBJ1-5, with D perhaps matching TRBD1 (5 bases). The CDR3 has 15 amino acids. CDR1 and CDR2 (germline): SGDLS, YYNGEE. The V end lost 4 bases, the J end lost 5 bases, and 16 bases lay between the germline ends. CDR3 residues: CASSTQGGADQPQHF. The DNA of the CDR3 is TGTGCCAGCAGCACCCAAGGCGGGGCAGATCAGCCCCAGCATTTT.